This T cell receptor (beta chain) was retrieved from a study of control samples from healthy donors and cancer patients. CDR1 and CDR2 from the germline V gene are WNHNN and SYGVQD (reference sequence). V lost 11 bases, J lost 5 bases, and 15 bases lay in between. This CDR3 comprises 13 residues. TCRdb's copy holds only in-frame clones and misses some; the assay was immunoSEQ multiplex PCR. This table holds around 70,000 clones, less than 95% found once. The genes are TRBV10-1 and TRBJ1-4, with D hard to call. This TCR came from a woman aged 25 to 45 in good health. The sequencing input was blood. The CDR3 protein is CASAGYPNEKLFF. In DNA, the CDR3 is TGCGCCTCTGCGGGGTATCCCAATGAAAAACTGTTTTTT.